The T cell receptor (beta chain) described here comes from a study of blood T cell repertoires in COVID-19 (dated by TCRdb to the early 2020s). At the level of the whole study: Samples from collaborators originated in the United States, Italy and Spain and spanned both the acute and convalescent phases of COVID-19. Sample metadata almost always included a de-identified subject ID, COVID-19 status, age in years and sex. The dataset comprised deeply sampled blood TCRbeta repertoires from subjects exposed to, actively infected with, or recovered from COVID-19. The repertoires were released in a freely available public database intended as a resource for research on the immune response to SARS-CoV-2. Where available, HLA class I and class II types were obtained from metadata supplied by the sample provider rather than from assay-based typing. The samples were drawn from two sources: the first 160 participants of the ongoing ImmuneRACE study, and fewer than 1,500 subjects contributed by 6 global collaborators. The prospective study material was composed of cDNA or gDNA derived from T cells, B-cell-depleted T cells, or PBMCs. Results the study describes overall, beyond this receptor: The quantity of clinical and demographic metadata differed by source and by participant and was supplied without curation.

The immunoSEQ Assay, a bias-controlled multiplex PCR, was used to amplify TCRbeta CDR3 regions from genomic DNA. Under the source paper's analysis protocol: The number of nucleated cells in each sample was estimated from the amplification of reference gene primers within the assay. To quantify the absolute abundance of each unique TCRbeta CDR3 rearrangement, sequence reads were collapsed and filtered. Productive Simpson clonality was computed per sample as the square root of Simpson's diversity index over productive rearrangements. TCRdb's version of the immuneACCESS table is confined to in-frame rearrangements and falls short of the full clone set. An unresolved V gene accounts for under half of the shortfall where checked; the remainder is of unknown origin. V, J and clone size are taken as reported in that table, and D and trimming were inferred from the DNA itself. For this sample there are 200,000 to 250,000 clones; about four fifths appear just once. The biggest ten clones account for roughly 3.2% of the sample.

As concerns this clone: The target of this receptor is not known. Nothing much larger sits one base from this clone, and base qualities are not available.

Looking up the germline V gene yields CDR1 MRHNA and CDR2 SNTAGT. CDR3 length: 15 amino acids, cysteine to phenylalanine. Only the CDR3 DNA is retained, 45 bases long and in frame from the first base. The germline V and J ends show losses of 8 bases and 3 bases respectively, and no gene match explains 6 bases of the junction. Each collaborating institution followed its own protocols to collect whole blood in K2EDTA tubes. For TCRbeta analysis, collaborators shipped samples in one of three forms: frozen whole blood, isolated PBMCs, or DNA extracted from either of those sample types. The rearrangement joined TRBV6-4 to TRBJ2-5, with 13 bases in between that match TRBD2. Material for sequencing was peripheral blood. The TCR comes from a woman aged 18 to 35 with acute or convalescent COVID-19. The base sequence is TGTGCCAGCCGTAGGACTAGCGGGAGTGAAGAGACCCAGTACTTC. This is translated as CASRRTSGSEETQYF.